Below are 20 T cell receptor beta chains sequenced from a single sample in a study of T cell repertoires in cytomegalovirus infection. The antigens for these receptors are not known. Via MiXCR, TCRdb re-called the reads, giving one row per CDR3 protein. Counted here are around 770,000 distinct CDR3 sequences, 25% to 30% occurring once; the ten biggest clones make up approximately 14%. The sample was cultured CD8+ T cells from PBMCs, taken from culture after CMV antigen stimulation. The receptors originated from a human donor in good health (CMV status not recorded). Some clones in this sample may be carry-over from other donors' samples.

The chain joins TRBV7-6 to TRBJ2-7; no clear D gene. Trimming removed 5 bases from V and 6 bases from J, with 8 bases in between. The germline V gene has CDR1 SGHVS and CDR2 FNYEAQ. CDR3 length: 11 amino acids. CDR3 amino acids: CASSDRGEQYF. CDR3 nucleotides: TGTGCCAGCAGCGATAGAGGCGAGCAGTACTTC.

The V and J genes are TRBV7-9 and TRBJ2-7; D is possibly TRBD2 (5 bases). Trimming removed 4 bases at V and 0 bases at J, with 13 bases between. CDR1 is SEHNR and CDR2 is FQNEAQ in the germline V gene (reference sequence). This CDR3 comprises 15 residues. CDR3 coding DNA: TGTGCCAGCAGCTCCTCGAGGGCGGGCTCCTACGAGCAGTACTTC. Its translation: CASSSSRAGSYEQYF.

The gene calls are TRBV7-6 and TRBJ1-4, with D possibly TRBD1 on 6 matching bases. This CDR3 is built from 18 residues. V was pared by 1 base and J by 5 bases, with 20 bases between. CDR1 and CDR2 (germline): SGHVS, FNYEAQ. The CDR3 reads CASSLGTATPRRNEKLFF. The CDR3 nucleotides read TGTGCCAGCAGCTTAGGGACAGCGACTCCACGTAGGAATGAAAAACTGTTTTTT.

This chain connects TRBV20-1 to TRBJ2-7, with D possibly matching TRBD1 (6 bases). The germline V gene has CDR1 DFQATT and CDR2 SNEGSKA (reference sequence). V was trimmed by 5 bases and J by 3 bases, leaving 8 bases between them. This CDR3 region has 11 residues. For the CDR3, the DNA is TGCAGTGCTGCGACAGGCTACGAGCAGTACTTC. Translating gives CSAATGYEQYF.

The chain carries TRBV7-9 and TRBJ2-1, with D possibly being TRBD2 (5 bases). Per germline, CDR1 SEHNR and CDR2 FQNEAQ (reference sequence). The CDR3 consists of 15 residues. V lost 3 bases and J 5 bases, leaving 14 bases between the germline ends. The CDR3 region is CASSFEGGIHNEQFF. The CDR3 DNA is TGTGCCAGCAGCTTCGAGGGCGGAATACACAATGAGCAGTTCTTC.

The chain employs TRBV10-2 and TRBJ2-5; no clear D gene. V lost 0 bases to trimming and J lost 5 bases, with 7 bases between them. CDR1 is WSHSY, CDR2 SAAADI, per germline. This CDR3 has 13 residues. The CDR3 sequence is CASSESMWETQYF. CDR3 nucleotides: TGCGCCAGCAGTGAGTCAATGTGGGAGACCCAGTACTTC.

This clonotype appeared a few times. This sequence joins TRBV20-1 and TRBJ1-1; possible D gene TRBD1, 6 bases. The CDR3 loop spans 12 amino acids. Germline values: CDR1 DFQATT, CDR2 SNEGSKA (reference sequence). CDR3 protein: CSLQGGITEAFF. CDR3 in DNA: TGCAGCCTACAGGGTGGTATCACTGAAGCTTTCTTT.

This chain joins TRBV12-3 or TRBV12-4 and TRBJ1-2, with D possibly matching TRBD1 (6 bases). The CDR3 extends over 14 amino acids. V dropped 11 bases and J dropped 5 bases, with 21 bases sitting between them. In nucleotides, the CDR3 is TGTGCCGCAGTCAGAGTGGGCAGGGGTTATGGCTACACCTTC. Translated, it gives CAAVRVGRGYGYTF.

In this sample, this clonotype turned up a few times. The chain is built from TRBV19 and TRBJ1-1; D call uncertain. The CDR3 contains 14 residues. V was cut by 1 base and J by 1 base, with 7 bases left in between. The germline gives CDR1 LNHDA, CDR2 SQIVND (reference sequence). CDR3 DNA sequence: TGTGCCAGTAGTATAGTATCAAGGAACACTGAAGCTTTCTTT. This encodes CASSIVSRNTEAFF.

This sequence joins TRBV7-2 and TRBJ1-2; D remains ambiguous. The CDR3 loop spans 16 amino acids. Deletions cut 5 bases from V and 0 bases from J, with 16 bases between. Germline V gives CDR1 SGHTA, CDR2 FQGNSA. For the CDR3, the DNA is TGTGCCAGCAGCCCTAGACAACTACCTACTAACTATGGCTACACCTTC. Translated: CASSPRQLPTNYGYTF.

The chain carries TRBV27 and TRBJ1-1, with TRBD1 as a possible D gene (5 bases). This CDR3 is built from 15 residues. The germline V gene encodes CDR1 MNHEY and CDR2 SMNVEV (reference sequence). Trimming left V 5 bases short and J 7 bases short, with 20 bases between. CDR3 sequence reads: CASSPTRQLGNEAFF. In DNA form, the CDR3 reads TGTGCCAGCAGTCCCACCCGACAGCTGGGAAATGAAGCTTTCTTT.

The CDR3 here is CASFSAGWTLGGQNNQPQHF. The CDR3 nucleotides read TGTGCCAGCTTTTCGGCCGGTTGGACGCTCGGGGGACAAAACAATCAGCCCCAGCATTTT. The V and J genes are TRBV27 and TRBJ1-5, with a weak D call TRBD1 (6 bases). Germline V gene data show CDR1 as MNHEY and CDR2 as SMNVEV (reference sequence). CDR3 length: 20 amino acids. Trimming shortened V by 8 bases and J by 3 bases, and 32 bases separated the two germline ends.

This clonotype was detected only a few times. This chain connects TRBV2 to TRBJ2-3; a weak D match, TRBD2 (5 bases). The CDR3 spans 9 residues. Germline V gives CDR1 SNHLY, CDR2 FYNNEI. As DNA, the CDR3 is TGTGCGCGAGGGGATACGCAGTATTTT. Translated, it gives CARGDTQYF.

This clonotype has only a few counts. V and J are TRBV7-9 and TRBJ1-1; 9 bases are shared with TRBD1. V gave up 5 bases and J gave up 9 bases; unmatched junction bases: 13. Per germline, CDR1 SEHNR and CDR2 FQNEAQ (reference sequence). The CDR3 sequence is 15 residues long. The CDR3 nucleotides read TGTGCCAGCAGCCTAGGGACAGGGTGGGCTGATCAAGCTTTCTTT. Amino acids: CASSLGTGWADQAFF.

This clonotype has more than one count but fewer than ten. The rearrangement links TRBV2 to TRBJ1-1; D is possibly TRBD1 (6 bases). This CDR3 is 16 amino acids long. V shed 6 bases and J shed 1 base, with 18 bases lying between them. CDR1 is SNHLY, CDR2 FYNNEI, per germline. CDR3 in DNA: TGTGCCAGCAGCAAACTCACCGGGACAAAGAACACTGAAGCTTTCTTT. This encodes CASSKLTGTKNTEAFF.

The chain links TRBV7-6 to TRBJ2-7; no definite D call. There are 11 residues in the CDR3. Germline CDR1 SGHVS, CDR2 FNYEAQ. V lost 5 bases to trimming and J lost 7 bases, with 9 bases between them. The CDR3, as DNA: TGTGCCAGCAGCGAGGCGAAGGAGCAGTACGTC. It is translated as CASSEAKEQYV.

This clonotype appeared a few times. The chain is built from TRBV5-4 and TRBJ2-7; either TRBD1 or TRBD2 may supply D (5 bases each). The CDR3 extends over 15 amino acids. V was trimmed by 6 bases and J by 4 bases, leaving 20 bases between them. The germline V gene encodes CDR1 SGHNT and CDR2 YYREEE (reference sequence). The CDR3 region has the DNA TGTGCCAGCATCCGCCGGGTGGGGGAAGAATACGAGCAGTACTTC. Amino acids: CASIRRVGEEYEQYF. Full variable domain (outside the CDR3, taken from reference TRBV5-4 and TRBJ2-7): ETGVTQSPTHLIKTRGQQVTLRCSSQSGHNTVSWYQQALGQGPQFIFQYYREEENGRGNFPPRFSGLQFPNYSSELNVNALELDDSALYLCASIRRVGEEYEQYFGPGTRLTVT.

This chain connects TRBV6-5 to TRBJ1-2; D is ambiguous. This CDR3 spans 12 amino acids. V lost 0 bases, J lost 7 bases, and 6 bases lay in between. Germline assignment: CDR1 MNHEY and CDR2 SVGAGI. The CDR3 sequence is CASSYSKGGYTF. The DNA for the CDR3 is TGTGCCAGCAGTTACTCGAAAGGTGGCTACACCTTC.

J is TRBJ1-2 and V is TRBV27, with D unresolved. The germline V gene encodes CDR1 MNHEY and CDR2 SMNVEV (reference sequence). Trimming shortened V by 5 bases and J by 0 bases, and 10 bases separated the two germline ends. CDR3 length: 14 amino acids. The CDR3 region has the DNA TGTGCCAGCAGTCCCGGGTTATCTAACTATGGCTACACCTTC. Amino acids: CASSPGLSNYGYTF.

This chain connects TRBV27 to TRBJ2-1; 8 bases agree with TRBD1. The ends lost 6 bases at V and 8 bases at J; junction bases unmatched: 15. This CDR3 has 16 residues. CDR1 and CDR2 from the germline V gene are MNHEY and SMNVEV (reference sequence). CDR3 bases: TGTGCCAGCAGCAGGGAAACAGGGGGGACCGCGGATGAGCAGTTCTTC. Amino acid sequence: CASSRETGGTADEQFF.